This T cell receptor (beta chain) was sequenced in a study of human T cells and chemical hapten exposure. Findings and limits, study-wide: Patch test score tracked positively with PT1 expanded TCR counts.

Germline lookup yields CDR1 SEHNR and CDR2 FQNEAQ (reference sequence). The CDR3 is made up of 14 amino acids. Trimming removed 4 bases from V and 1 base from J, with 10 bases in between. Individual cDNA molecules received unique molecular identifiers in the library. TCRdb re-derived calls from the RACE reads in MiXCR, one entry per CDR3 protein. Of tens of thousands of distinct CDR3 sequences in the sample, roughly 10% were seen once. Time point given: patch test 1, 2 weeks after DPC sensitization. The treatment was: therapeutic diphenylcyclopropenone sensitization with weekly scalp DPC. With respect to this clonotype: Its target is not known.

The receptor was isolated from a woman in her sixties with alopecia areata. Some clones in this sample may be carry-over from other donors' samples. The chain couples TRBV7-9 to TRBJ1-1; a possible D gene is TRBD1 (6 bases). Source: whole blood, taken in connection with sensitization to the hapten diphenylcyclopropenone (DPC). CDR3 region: CASSSKTGNTEAFF. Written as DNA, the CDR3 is TGTGCCAGCAGCTCAAAGACAGGGAACACTGAAGCTTTCTTT.